The 2 T cell receptor beta chains listed next were all sequenced from one sample in a study of blood T cells in healthy people across ages. A sample-barcoded 5' primer and a J-beta primer mix were used in a second PCR of roughly 6 to 12 cycles. One entry per CDR3 protein results from TCRdb running MiXCR on the 5' RACE reads. The data show more than 1.4 million distinct CDR3 sequences, about 40% seen once. The sequenced sample consisted of blood. All receptors come from a woman aged 18-29 years in good health.

The sample holds a few counts of this clonotype. V and J are TRBV20-1 and TRBJ2-7; 7 positions match TRBD1. The CDR3 runs 13 residues. Trimming at V came to 6 bases and at J to 0 bases, leaving 5 bases not matched to a gene. The V gene's germline CDR1 is DFQATT and CDR2 SNEGSKA (reference sequence). CDR3 in DNA: TGCAGTGCCAGGGACAGCCTCTCCTACGAGCAGTACTTC. Translation: CSARDSLSYEQYF.

Only one count was recorded for this clonotype. The germline gene is not matched at one end of the junction; a read error may be the cause. The genes are TRBV9 and TRBJ2-4; the D gene is possibly TRBD2 (5 bases). Near its end, the DNA agrees better with TRBJ2-5, so the J call may be wrong. The CDR3 runs to 15 residues. Germline V gives CDR1 SGDLS, CDR2 YYNGEE. The CDR3 DNA follows: TGTGCCAACAGCGTAGAGGGCATCCCTCAAGAGACCCAGTACTTC. It yields the protein CANSVEGIPQETQYF.